The 7 T cell receptor beta chains presented below share a single source sample, sequenced in a study of T cell clonality in common variable immunodeficiency. TCRdb's table, derived via immunoSEQ multiplex PCR, lists solely in-frame clones and lacks some. The profile covers 40,000 to 50,000 clones, none occurring a single time. The sequencing sample was made of peripheral blood mononuclear cells. The receptors derive from a person aged 18 to 70 in good health.

This clone was seen ten or more times. The DNA ends 3 residues before the CDR3 does, and the rest of the CDR3 is filled in from the germline J gene. The chain has TRBV5-1 and TRBJ1-6, with a possible D match to TRBD1 (6 bases). The CDR3 is 14 amino acids. Germline values: CDR1 SGHRS, CDR2 YFSETQ. V lost 0 bases to trimming and J lost 8 bases, with 9 bases between them. The CDR3 bases that were read are TGCGCCAGCAGCTTGGGGGACATGGATTCACCC. It translates to CASSLGDMDSP. The full CDR3 sequence reads CASSLGDMDSPLHF. The complete variable domain, with remaining parts taken from reference TRBV5-1 and TRBJ1-6, reads KAGVTQTPRYLIKTRGQQVTLSCSPISGHRSVSWYQQTPGQGLQFLFEYFSETQRNKGNFPGRFSGRQFSNSRSEMNVSTLELGDSALYLCASSLGDMDSPLHFGNGTRLTVT.

At least ten counts were recorded for this clone. Incomplete CDR3 DNA: TGTGCCAGCAGTTTACTGCGGGGGGGGCTGAACTACGAG. It translates to CASSLLRGGLNYE. The complete CDR3 protein is CASSLLRGGLNYEQYF. The chain carries TRBV28 and TRBJ2-7, with TRBD2 matching over 9 bases. With the read ending 3 residues before the CDR3 end, the germline J gene is used to fill in that end. Germline values: CDR1 MDHEN, CDR2 SYDVKM. The CDR3 is made up of 16 amino acids. Trimming took 2 bases from V and 3 from J; bases not matched to a gene: 8.

This clone was counted many times. The read halts 3 residues ahead of the CDR3 end, with the missing end drawn from the germline J gene. This rearrangement joins TRBV5-1 to TRBJ2-6, with TRBD1 matching over 8 bases. This CDR3 is built from 14 residues. Germline CDR1 SGHRS, CDR2 YFSETQ. Trimming cost V 0 bases and J 10 bases; bases outside gene matches: 3. The CDR3 here is CASSLVQGGNVLTF. CDR3 bases read: TGCGCCAGCAGCTTGGTACAGGGGGGTAACGTC.

This clone occurred a few times. Read coverage stops 3 residues before the CDR3 terminus; the germline J gene supplies the remainder. The chain uses TRBV20-1 and TRBJ1-3; D uncertain. CDR1 and CDR2 from the germline V gene are DFQATT and SNEGSKA (reference sequence). CDR3 length: 13 amino acids. V was clipped by 3 bases and J by 7 bases, with 13 bases between them. Incomplete CDR3 DNA: TGCAGTGCTAGGGGCCGTGGAGTTAACACC. Translated: CSARGRGVNT. The entire CDR3 sequence reads CSARGRGVNTIYF.

This clone has at least ten counts. The read is 3 residues too short to cover the CDR3 end, so that end is filled in from the germline J gene. This chain connects TRBV5-4 to TRBJ2-5; D perhaps matches TRBD2 (6 bases). CDR3 size: 13 residues. From germline, CDR1 is SGHNT and CDR2 YYREEE (reference sequence). Trimming took off 3 bases at V and 1 base at J, with 7 bases between the two ends. CDR3 sequence: CASSWRGQETQYF. Incomplete CDR3 DNA: TGTGCCAGCAGCTGGCGGGGCCAAGAGACC.

This clone occurred many times. The read ends 3 residues shy of where the CDR3 ends; the end is completed using the germline J gene. The chain employs TRBV10-1 and TRBJ1-1, with 8 bases identical to TRBD1. CDR1 and CDR2 from the germline V gene are WNHNN and SYGVQD (reference sequence). The CDR3 covers 14 residues. The part of the CDR3 DNA that was read is TGCGCCAGCAGTGAGAGTTCGGACAGGGCCCGA. As protein: CASSESSDRAR. From start to end, the CDR3 is CASSESSDRARAFF.

In its sample, this clone was seen a few times. Read data end 3 residues before the CDR3 end; the end is taken from the germline J gene. The chain uses TRBV20-1 and TRBJ1-1; D call uncertain. CDR1 and CDR2 (germline): DFQATT, SNEGSKA (reference sequence). The CDR3 totals 12 residues. The V end was cut by 3 bases, the J end by 1 base, with 6 bases between. The CDR3 spells CSASVRNTEAFF. The part of the CDR3 DNA that was read is TGCAGTGCTAGCGTCAGGAACACTGAA.